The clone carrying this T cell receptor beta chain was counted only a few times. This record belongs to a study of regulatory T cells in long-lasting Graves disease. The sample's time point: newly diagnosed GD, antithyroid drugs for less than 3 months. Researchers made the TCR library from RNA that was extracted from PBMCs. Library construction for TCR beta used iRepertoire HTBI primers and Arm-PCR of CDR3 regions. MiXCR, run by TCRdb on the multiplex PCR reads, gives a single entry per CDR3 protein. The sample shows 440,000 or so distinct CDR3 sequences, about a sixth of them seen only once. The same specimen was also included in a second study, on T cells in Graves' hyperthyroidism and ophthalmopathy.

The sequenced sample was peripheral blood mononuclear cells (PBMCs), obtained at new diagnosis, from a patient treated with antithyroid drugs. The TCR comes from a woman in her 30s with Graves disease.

In DNA, the CDR3 is TGTGCCACCAGCAGGAGACAGGGGAGGGAAAGCAATCAGCCCCAGCATTTT. Amino acids: CATSRRQGRESNQPQHF. This chain uses TRBV15 with TRBJ1-5, with 8 bases matching TRBD1. This CDR3 region has 17 residues. The V and J ends lost 3 bases and 1 base, in that order; junction bases with no gene match: 8. In germline, CDR1 is LNHNV, CDR2 YYDKDF (reference sequence).